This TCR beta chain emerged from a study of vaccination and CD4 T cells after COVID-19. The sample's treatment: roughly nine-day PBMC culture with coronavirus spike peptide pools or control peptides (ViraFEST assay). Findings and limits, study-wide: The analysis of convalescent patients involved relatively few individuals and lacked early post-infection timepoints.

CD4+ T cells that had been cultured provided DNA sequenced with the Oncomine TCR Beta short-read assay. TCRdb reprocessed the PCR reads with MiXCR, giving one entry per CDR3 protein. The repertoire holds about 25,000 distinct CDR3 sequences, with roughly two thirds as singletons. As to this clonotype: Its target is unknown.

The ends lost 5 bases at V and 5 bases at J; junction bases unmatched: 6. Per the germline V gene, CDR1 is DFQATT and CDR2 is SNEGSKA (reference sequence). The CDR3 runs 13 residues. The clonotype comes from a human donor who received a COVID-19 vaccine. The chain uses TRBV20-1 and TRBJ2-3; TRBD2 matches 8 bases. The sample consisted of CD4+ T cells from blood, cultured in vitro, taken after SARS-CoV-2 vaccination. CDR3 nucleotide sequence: TGCAGTGCTGGCGGGGGGCGAGGAGATACGCAGTATTTT. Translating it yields CSAGGGRGDTQYF.